This T cell receptor (beta chain) was sequenced in a study of blood T cell repertoires in COVID-19. Study background: Italy, Spain and the United States were the sources of the convalescent and acute COVID-19 samples.

The CDR3 has 15 residues. V shed 0 bases and J shed 8 bases, with 14 bases lying between them. Germline assignment: CDR1 SGHRS and CDR2 YFSETQ. As processed by the authors: By means of reference gene primer amplification, nucleated cell counts were estimated. Sequencing was performed with immunoSEQ multiplex PCR; in TCRdb, only in-frame clones are kept and a portion is missing. V, J and clone size are taken as reported in that table, and D and trimming were inferred from the DNA itself. This repertoire shows 150,000 to 200,000 clones, around 85% found once; its top ten account for 3.5% to 4.5%. This TCR derives from a woman in her 70s with acute or convalescent COVID-19. Sequencing input: peripheral blood. The genes are TRBV5-1 and TRBJ1-4; D not resolved. The CDR3 DNA reads as TGCGCCAGCAGCTTGGATTCGGGGTCGGAGGAAAAACTGTTTTTT. Amino acid sequence: CASSLDSGSEEKLFF.